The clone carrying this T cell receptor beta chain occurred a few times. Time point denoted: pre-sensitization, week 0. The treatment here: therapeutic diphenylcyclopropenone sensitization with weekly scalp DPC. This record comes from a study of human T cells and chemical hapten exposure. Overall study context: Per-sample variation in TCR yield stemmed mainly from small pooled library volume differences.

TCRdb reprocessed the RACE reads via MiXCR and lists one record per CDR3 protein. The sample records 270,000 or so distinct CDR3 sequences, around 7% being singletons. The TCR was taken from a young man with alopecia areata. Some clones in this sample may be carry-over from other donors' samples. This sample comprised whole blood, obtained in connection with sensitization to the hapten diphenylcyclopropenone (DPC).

The CDR3: CASSFRVGQGYNEQFF. The CDR3 DNA is TGTGCCAGCAGTTTTAGAGTCGGACAGGGGTACAATGAGCAGTTCTTC. The chain combines TRBV28 with TRBJ2-1, with 9 bases matching TRBD1. Germline CDR1 is MDHEN and CDR2 is SYDVKM. There are 16 residues in the CDR3. Losses at the gene ends were 3 bases for V and 4 bases for J; bases not matched to a gene: 7.